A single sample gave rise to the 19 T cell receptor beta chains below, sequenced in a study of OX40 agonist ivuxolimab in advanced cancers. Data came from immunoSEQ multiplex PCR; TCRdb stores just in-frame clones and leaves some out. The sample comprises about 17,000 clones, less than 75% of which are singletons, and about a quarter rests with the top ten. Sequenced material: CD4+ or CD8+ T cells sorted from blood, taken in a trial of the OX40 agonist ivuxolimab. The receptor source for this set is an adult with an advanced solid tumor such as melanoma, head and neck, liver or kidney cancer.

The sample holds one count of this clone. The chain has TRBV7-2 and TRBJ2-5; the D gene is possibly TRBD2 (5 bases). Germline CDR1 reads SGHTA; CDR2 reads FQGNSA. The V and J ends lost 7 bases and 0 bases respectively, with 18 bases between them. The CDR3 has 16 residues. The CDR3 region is CASIGSLWRDQETQYF. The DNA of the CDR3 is TGTGCCAGCATCGGCTCGCTCTGGCGGGACCAAGAGACCCAGTACTTC. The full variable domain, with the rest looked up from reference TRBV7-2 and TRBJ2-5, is GAGVSQSPSNKVTEKGKDVELRCDPISGHTALYWYRQSLGQGLEFLIYFQGNSAPDKSGLPSDRFSAERTGGSVSTLTIQRTQQEDSAVYLCASIGSLWRDQETQYFGPGTRLLVL.

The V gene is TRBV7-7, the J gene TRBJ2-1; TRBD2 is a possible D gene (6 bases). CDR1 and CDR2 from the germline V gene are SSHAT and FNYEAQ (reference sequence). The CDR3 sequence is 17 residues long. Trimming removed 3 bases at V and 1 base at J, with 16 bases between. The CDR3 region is CASSLAPGLASYNEQFF. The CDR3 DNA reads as TGTGCCAGCAGCTTGGCACCGGGACTGGCTTCCTACAATGAGCAGTTCTTC.

The CDR3 region is CASSPTSGKTYNEQFF. CDR3 DNA sequence: TGCGCCAGCAGCCCGACTAGCGGGAAGACCTACAATGAGCAGTTCTTC. The V gene is TRBV4-3, the J gene TRBJ2-1; 11 nucleotides line up with TRBD2. CDR1 is LGHNA and CDR2 is YSLEER in the germline V gene. With V trimmed by 4 bases and J by 2 bases, 4 bases remained unmatched. The CDR3 has 16 amino acids.

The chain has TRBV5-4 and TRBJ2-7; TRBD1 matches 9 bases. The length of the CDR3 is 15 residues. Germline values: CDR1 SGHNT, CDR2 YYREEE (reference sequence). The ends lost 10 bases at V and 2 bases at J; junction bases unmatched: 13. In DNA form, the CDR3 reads TGTGCCTGGGAGCGGTCGGGACAGGGAGCCTACGAGCAGTACTTC. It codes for CAWERSGQGAYEQYF.

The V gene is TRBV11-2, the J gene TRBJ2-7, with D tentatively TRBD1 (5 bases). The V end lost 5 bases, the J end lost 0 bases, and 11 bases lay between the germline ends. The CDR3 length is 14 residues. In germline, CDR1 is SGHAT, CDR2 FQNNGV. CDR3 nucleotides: TGTGCCAGCAGCCCAGGGAAGAGCTCCTACGAGCAGTACTTC. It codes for CASSPGKSSYEQYF.

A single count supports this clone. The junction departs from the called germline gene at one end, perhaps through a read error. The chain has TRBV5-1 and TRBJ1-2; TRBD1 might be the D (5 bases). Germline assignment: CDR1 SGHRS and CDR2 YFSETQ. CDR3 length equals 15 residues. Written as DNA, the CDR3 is TGCGCCAGCGGATTATCCGGGACGGAAAACTTCTCTACGAACTTC. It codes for CASGLSGTENFSTNF.

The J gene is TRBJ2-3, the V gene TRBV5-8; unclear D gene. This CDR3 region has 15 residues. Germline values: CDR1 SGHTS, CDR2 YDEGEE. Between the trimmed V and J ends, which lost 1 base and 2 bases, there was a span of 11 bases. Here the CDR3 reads CASSLLFEITDTQYF. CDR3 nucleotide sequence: TGTGCCAGCAGCTTGTTGTTCGAGATCACAGATACGCAGTATTTT.

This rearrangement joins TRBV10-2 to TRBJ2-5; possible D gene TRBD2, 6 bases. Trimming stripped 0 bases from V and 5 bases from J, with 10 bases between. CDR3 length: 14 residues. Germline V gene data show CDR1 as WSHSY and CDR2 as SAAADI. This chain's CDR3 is CASSESGGQETQYF. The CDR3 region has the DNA TGCGCCAGCAGTGAGTCCGGGGGTCAGGAGACCCAGTACTTC.

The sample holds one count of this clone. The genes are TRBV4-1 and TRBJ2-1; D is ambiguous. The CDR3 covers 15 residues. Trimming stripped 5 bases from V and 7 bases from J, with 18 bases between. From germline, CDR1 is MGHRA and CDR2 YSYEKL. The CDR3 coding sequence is TGCGCCAGCAGCGGCGCGGACGGCCGCTGGAATGAGCAGTTCTTC. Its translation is CASSGADGRWNEQFF.

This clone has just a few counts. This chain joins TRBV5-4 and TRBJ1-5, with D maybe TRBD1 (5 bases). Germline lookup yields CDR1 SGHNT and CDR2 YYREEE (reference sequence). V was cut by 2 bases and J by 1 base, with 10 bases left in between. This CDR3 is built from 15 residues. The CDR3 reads CASSLGTGSNQPQHF. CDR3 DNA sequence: TGTGCCAGCAGCTTAGGAACAGGAAGCAATCAGCCCCAGCATTTT.

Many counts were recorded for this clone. The CDR3 bases are TGTGCCAGCAGTTGGGTAAGCGCCTACGAGCAGTACTTC. It is translated as CASSWVSAYEQYF. The genes are TRBV6-5 and TRBJ2-7, with D unresolved. Trimming shortened V by 4 bases and J by 2 bases, and 9 bases separated the two germline ends. This CDR3 contains 13 residues. Germline V gene sequence: CDR1 MNHEY, CDR2 SVGAGI.

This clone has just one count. In DNA, the CDR3 is TGCGCCAGCAGCCAAGACAGGGGGCACGAGCAGTACTTC. It encodes CASSQDRGHEQYF. This chain links TRBV4-3 with TRBJ2-5; TRBD1 agrees at 8 bases. The assigned J gene may be wrong: the sequence end matches TRBJ2-7 better. This CDR3 comprises 13 residues. Germline V gene lookup returns CDR1 LGHNA and CDR2 YSLEER.

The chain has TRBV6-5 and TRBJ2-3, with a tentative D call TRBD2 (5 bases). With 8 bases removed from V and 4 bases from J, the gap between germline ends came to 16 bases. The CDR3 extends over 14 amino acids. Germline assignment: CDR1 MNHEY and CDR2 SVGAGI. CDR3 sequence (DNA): TGTGCCAGCTCCAAAGGAGGCGAGGCAGATACGCAGTATTTT. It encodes CASSKGGEADTQYF.

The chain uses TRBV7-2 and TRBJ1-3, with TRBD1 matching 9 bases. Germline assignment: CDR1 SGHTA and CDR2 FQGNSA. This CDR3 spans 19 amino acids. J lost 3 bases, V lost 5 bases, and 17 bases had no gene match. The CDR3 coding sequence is TGTGCCAGCAGCACAATCCTAATCGGGACAGGGTATGATGGAAACACCATATATTTT. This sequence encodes CASSTILIGTGYDGNTIYF.

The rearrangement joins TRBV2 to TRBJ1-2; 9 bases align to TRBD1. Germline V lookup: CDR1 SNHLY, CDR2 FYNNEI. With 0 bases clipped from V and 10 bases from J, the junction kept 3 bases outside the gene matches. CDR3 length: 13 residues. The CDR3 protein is CASSEAWTGDYTF. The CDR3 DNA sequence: TGTGCCAGCAGTGAAGCGTGGACAGGGGACTACACCTTC.

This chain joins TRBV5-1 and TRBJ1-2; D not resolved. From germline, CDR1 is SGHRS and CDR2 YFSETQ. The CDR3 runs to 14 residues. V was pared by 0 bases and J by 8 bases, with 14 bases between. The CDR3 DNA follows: TGCGCCAGCAGCTTGGTTTGGCCGGGAATCGGCTACACCTTC. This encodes CASSLVWPGIGYTF.

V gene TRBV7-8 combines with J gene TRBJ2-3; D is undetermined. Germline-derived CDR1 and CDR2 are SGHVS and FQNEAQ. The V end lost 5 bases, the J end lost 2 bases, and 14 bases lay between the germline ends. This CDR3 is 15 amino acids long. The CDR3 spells CASSNHFATTDTQYF. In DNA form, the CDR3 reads TGTGCCAGCAGCAACCATTTTGCGACCACAGATACGCAGTATTTT.

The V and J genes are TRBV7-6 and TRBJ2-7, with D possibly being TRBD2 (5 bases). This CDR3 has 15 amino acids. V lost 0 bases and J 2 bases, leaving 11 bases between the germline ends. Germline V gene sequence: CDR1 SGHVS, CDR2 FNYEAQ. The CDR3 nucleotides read TGTGCCAGCAGCTTAGCGGACGGGATGGCCTACGAGCAGTACTTC. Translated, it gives CASSLADGMAYEQYF.

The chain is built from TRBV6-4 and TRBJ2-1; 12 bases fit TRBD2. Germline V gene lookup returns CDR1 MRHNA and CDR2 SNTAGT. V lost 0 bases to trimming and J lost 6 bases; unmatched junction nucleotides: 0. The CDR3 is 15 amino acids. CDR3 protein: CASSDSTSGSNEQFF. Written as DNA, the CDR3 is TGTGCCAGCAGTGACTCGACTAGCGGGAGCAATGAGCAGTTCTTC.